This entry is about one T cell receptor beta chain. Antigen: not known. These data are taken from a study of T cell responses to AZD1222 COVID-19 vaccine. Whole-study findings and limits: The study reported that nearly half of spike-specific TCRs target unmutated variant regions. Mapped onto spike, vaccine-associated CD4 TCRs spanned it and were dominant at 160-218 and 743-854. The repertoires were collected only after the peak T cell response. Elevations in Spike-specific TCR breadth and depth followed administration of two AZD1222 doses.

TCRdb's table, derived via immunoSEQ multiplex PCR, lists solely in-frame clones and lacks some. The table has over 150,000 clones, 90% seen once. The input for sequencing was peripheral blood, taken on day 0 of AZD1222 vaccination. The sequence was obtained from an adult in good health.

The DNA of the CDR3 is TGTGCCAGCAGTTACGACACCCTCGCGAACACCGGGGAGCTGTTTTTT. Protein product: CASSYDTLANTGELFF. The chain has TRBV6-5 and TRBJ2-2, with unresolved D. The germline CDR1 and CDR2 sequences are MNHEY and SVGAGI. V lost 2 bases to trimming and J lost 0 bases, with 10 bases between them. This CDR3 has 16 amino acids.